The 18 T cell receptor beta chains below were found in one sample sequenced in a study of shared clonotypes between healthy human individuals. Clones were read by immunoSEQ multiplex PCR, and TCRdb kept only the in-frame ones, dropping some. The data show some 530,000 clones, 60% to 80% seen once. The sequenced sample was PBMCs. The receptors shown here come from a woman aged 40 to 49 in good health. Some clones in this sample may be carry-over from other donors' samples.

The chain couples TRBV5-1 to TRBJ2-7; tentatively, D is TRBD2 (6 bases). The CDR3 loop spans 15 amino acids. V was cut by 0 bases and J by 4 bases, with 14 bases left in between. Germline V gene data show CDR1 as SGHRS and CDR2 as YFSETQ. The CDR3 DNA reads TGCGCCAGCAGCTTGGACAGGACCCGGGGGTACGAGCAGTACTTC. Its protein product is CASSLDRTRGYEQYF.

The chain recombines TRBV5-4 with TRBJ2-7, with D perhaps matching TRBD2 (5 bases). The CDR3 totals 15 residues. V lost 3 bases to trimming and J lost 3 bases, with 16 bases between them. The V gene's germline CDR1 is SGHNT and CDR2 YYREEE (reference sequence). The CDR3 here is CASSSGAQEVYEQYF. As DNA, the CDR3 is TGTGCCAGCAGCTCCGGAGCCCAGGAGGTCTACGAGCAGTACTTC.

Of note for this clone: This may come from a read error, since a much larger clone is one base off. The identical CDR3 is also encoded by other nucleotide sequences in the sample. This sequence joins TRBV9 and TRBJ2-2, with D perhaps matching TRBD2 (5 bases). Trimming took 0 bases from V and 3 from J, leaving 6 bases between them. The CDR3 totals 14 residues. Germline CDR1 and CDR2: SGDLS and YYNGEE. The CDR3 loop is CASSVVGDTGELFF. As DNA, the CDR3 is TGTGCCAGCAGCGTAGTGGGAGACACCGGGGAGCTGTTTTTT.

This clone appeared a single time. V gene TRBV27 combines with J gene TRBJ2-7, with a weak D call TRBD1 (7 bases). The ends were cut back, 3 bases at V and 2 bases at J, with 17 bases in the middle. The CDR3 totals 16 residues. CDR1 and CDR2 (germline): MNHEY, SMNVEV (reference sequence). For the CDR3, the DNA is TGTGCCAGCAGTTTCGCGGCAGGGGGGATCCCCTACGAGCAGTACTTC. Its translation is CASSFAAGGIPYEQYF.

The chain couples TRBV28 to TRBJ2-5, with 7 nucleotides matching TRBD1. Looked up from germline, CDR1 is MDHEN and CDR2 is SYDVKM. The length of the CDR3 is 14 residues. Trimming at V came to 8 bases and at J to 4 bases, leaving 10 bases not matched to a gene. CDR3 residues: CASSDRPLGETQYF. Written as DNA, the CDR3 is TGTGCCAGCTCGGACAGGCCATTGGGAGAGACCCAGTACTTC.

This clone was seen only a few times. This chain uses TRBV11-2 with TRBJ1-3; D remains ambiguous. The ends were cut back, 1 base at V and 0 bases at J, with 7 bases in the middle. In germline, CDR1 is SGHAT, CDR2 FQNNGV. The CDR3 loop spans 15 amino acids. The CDR3 loop is CASSLVRSSGNTIYF. In DNA form, the CDR3 reads TGTGCCAGCAGCTTAGTTCGGTCCTCTGGAAACACCATATATTTT.

This chain links TRBV28 with TRBJ1-2; no reliable D call. V shed 2 bases and J shed 7 bases, with 14 bases lying between them. CDR1 and CDR2 (germline): MDHEN, SYDVKM. This CDR3 contains 14 residues. In DNA, the CDR3 is TGTGCCAGCAGTTTAAAAGACATTGCGGGTGGCTACACCTTC. Protein: CASSLKDIAGGYTF.

The chain uses TRBV7-2 and TRBJ2-1; 8 bases are a match to TRBD2. In germline, CDR1 is SGHTA, CDR2 FQGNSA. Losses at the gene ends were 3 bases for V and 8 bases for J; bases not matched to a gene: 3. This CDR3 is built from 13 residues. The CDR3 sequence: CASSFAGRDEQFF. CDR3 sequence (DNA): TGTGCCAGCAGCTTTGCCGGGAGGGATGAGCAGTTCTTC.

As regards this clone: A far larger clone is a single base away, which makes a read error likely. This chain uses TRBV9 with TRBJ2-7; 12 bases line up with TRBD1. Looked up from germline, CDR1 is SGDLS and CDR2 is YYNGEE. Trimming at V came to 4 bases and at J to 3 bases, leaving 5 bases not matched to a gene. The CDR3 sequence is 15 residues long. The CDR3 reads CASSPGTGGHYEQYF. CDR3 coding DNA: TGTGCCAGCAGCCCTGGGACAGGGGGCCACTACGAGCAGTACTTC.

V gene TRBV6-1 combines with J gene TRBJ2-5, with 8 bases that match TRBD1. Germline V gives CDR1 MNHNS, CDR2 SASEGT. The CDR3 runs 13 residues. Trimming removed 6 bases from V and 2 bases from J; junction bases left unmatched: 2. The CDR3 DNA reads TGTGCCAGCAGCAGGACAGGGCAAGAGACCCAGTACTTC. It is translated as CASSRTGQETQYF.

The DNA for the CDR3 is TGTGCCAGCAGCGTAAGGACAGGGACCTACAATGAGCAGTTCTTC. This codes for CASSVRTGTYNEQFF. The V and J genes are TRBV7-9 and TRBJ2-1, with TRBD1 identical over 8 bases. The germline gives CDR1 SEHNR, CDR2 FQNEAQ (reference sequence). Trimming at V came to 5 bases and at J to 2 bases, leaving 5 bases not matched to a gene. CDR3 length equals 15 residues.

The chain uses TRBV28 and TRBJ1-5; D gene ambiguous. This CDR3 has 11 amino acids. Trimming cost V 5 bases and J 5 bases, with 4 bases left between them. Germline CDR1 is MDHEN and CDR2 is SYDVKM. The CDR3, as DNA: TGTGCCAGCAGTCCCGATCAGCCCCAGCATTTT. It yields the protein CASSPDQPQHF.

The chain is built from TRBV5-4 and TRBJ1-4; 9 bases are a match to TRBD1. Per germline, CDR1 SGHNT and CDR2 YYREEE (reference sequence). The CDR3 extends over 16 amino acids. Germline trimming cut 0 bases from V and 0 bases from J; bases unmatched to any gene: 0. The CDR3 loop reads CASSLGQGATNEKLFF. CDR3 nucleotides: TGTGCCAGCAGCTTGGGACAGGGGGCAACTAATGAAAAACTGTTTTTT.

This clone was observed a handful of times. Other DNA sequences in this sample translate to the same CDR3. The chain couples TRBV18 to TRBJ2-2, with 8 nucleotides matching TRBD2. V was clipped by 6 bases and J by 2 bases; unmatched bases: 8. Germline CDR1 KGHSH, CDR2 LQKENI. The CDR3 spans 16 residues. CDR3 sequence: CASSPRGGANTGELFF. The DNA for the CDR3 is TGTGCCAGCTCCCCCCGGGGGGGTGCCAACACCGGGGAGCTGTTTTTT. Together with reference TRBV18 and TRBJ2-2, the CDR3 gives the full variable domain: NAGVMQNPRHLVRRRGQEARLRCSPMKGHSHVYWYRQLPEEGLKFMVYLQKENIIDESGMPKERFSAEFPKEGPSILRIQQVVRGDSAAYFCASSPRGGANTGELFFGEGSRLTVL.

V gene TRBV10-1 combines with J gene TRBJ1-2; 10 nucleotides agree with TRBD1. Germline V lookup: CDR1 WNHNN, CDR2 SYGVQD (reference sequence). Germline trimming cut 6 bases from V and 6 bases from J; bases unmatched to any gene: 10. CDR3 length: 15 amino acids. CDR3 nucleotides: TGCGCCAGCAGAACCGCCAGACAGGGGGCTAATGGCTACACCTTC. Translation: CASRTARQGANGYTF.

V gene TRBV30 combines with J gene TRBJ1-3; 10 bases map to TRBD1. After removal of 0 bases from V and 9 bases from J, the junction contained 5 bases not matched to a gene. The germline gives CDR1 GTSNPN, CDR2 SVGIG (reference sequence). CDR3 length equals 14 residues. The CDR3 region is CAWSVGQGRFTIYF. The CDR3 DNA sequence: TGTGCCTGGAGTGTGGGACAGGGGCGATTCACCATATATTTT.

The rearrangement links TRBV5-1 to TRBJ1-2; 7 bases align to TRBD1. The CDR3 spans 13 residues. Germline V gene sequence: CDR1 SGHRS, CDR2 YFSETQ. The V and J ends lost 0 bases and 7 bases, in that order; junction bases with no gene match: 3. In nucleotides, the CDR3 is TGCGCCAGCAGCTTGGAGGGGGCTCTTGGCTACACCTTC. This codes for CASSLEGALGYTF.

For the CDR3, the DNA is TGTGCCAGCAGCTTTTGGGGGTTGGGGAACACTGAAGCTTTCTTT. Translating it yields CASSFWGLGNTEAFF. The chain uses TRBV5-6 and TRBJ1-1; tentative D call: TRBD1 (5 bases). V was clipped by 2 bases and J by 1 base, with 12 bases between them. Looked up from germline, CDR1 is SGHDT and CDR2 is YYEEEE. This CDR3 spans 15 amino acids.